This T cell receptor (beta chain) was sequenced during a study of breast tumors, draining lymph nodes, adjacent tissues. Whole-study findings and limits: Compared with lymph nodes, tumors were less diverse; compared with nontumor tissue, more. Tumor T cell lymph node origin was a supported hypothesis, not proven.

TCRdb re-called the multiplex PCR reads with MiXCR, one entry per CDR3 protein. The sample lists around 43,000 distinct CDR3 sequences; 20% to 25% were seen once. The CDR3 extends over 14 amino acids. V lost 4 bases to trimming and J lost 1 base, with 11 bases between them. Germline values: CDR1 LGHDT, CDR2 YNNKEL (reference sequence). This clonotype has a count of ten or more. Its specificity is unknown. The sequence came from a female donor with breast cancer. Some clones in this sample may be carry-over from other donors' samples. This chain joins TRBV3-1 and TRBJ2-7; no firm D call. Sequencing used breast tumor tissue. CDR3 sequence (DNA): TGTGCCAGCAGCCGACCCGACACTTCCTACGAGCAGTACTTC. Its protein is CASSRPDTSYEQYF.